This is a list of T cell receptor beta chains from one sample in a study of OX40 agonist ivuxolimab in advanced cancers. The table came from immunoSEQ multiplex PCR; TCRdb's copy has only in-frame clones and leaves some out. The data show over 70,000 clones, about nine tenths seen once. The source was CD4+ or CD8+ T cells sorted from blood, collected in a trial of the OX40 agonist ivuxolimab. These receptors came from an adult with an advanced solid tumor such as melanoma, head and neck, liver or kidney cancer. Each CDR3 is given without its conserved first and last residue.

j_call v_call cdr3_aa
TRBJ1-4 TRBV11-1 ASSYEGTANEKLF
TRBJ1-2 TRBV18 ASSREENYGYT
TRBJ2-5 TRBV5-1 ASSLVVGAQETQY
TRBJ2-5 TRBV5-6 ASGRVGETQY
TRBJ2-2 TRBV11-3 ASSPSLVTGELF
TRBJ2-3 TRBV19 ASSMSGAGGWSQY
TRBJ2-3 TRBV13 ASSLYGGKSDTQY
TRBJ2-2 TRBV6-1 ASSVRLAGGTNTGELF
TRBJ2-1 TRBV7-8 ASSSGPNNEQF
TRBJ1-1 TRBV19 ASSISGFTEAF
TRBJ2-7 TRBV6-5 ASSYDAISYEQY
TRBJ2-1 TRBV5-1 ASSLDRGLAGDEQF
TRBJ2-6 TRBV11-2 ASSRGQGVSSGANVLT
TRBJ2-2 TRBV7-9 ASSSGLVAGELF
TRBJ2-7 TRBV6-6 ASSPLAGVFQQY
TRBJ1-4 TRBV6-6 ASRPGQSNEKLF
TRBJ2-1 TRBV7-3 ASSFSPRDRASNEQF
TRBJ2-3 TRBV5-6 ASSYAGGSSTDTQY
TRBJ1-2 TRBV19 ASSISGARDYGYT
TRBJ2-7 TRBV4-2 ASSQDQGGTGTYEQY
TRBJ1-3 TRBV2 ASSIDTNSGNTIY
TRBJ2-7 TRBV2 ASSSGLASYEQY
TRBJ2-3 TRBV11-2 ASSSMTSGSINTQY
TRBJ1-5 TRBV5-1 ASSFDRDKPQH
TRBJ2-7 TRBV6-1 ASSERSGQVVEQY
TRBJ2-2 TRBV5-5 ASSLAQFANTGELF
TRBJ1-2 TRBV5-5 ASSARPQGQVVYGYT
TRBJ2-3 TRBV4-2 ASSQGTSGNTDTQY
TRBJ1-5 TRBV4-1 ASSQASGSNQPQH
TRBJ2-7 TRBV19 ASRGNSYEQY
TRBJ2-3 TRBV11-2 ASTPLTTGRNTQY
TRBJ2-1 TRBV28 ASSTTGLQSYNEQF
TRBJ1-1 TRBV6-1 ASRRGNTEAF
TRBJ2-1 TRBV7-2 ASSPWTGGNNEQF
TRBJ1-1 TRBV6-4 ASSLRAGRGTEAF